This T cell receptor (beta chain) appears in the sequencing data of a study of resident and recirculating memory T cells in vitiligo. The wider study: Epidermis came from shave biopsies of lesional and nonlesional sites, plus PBMCs. Study outcomes and limitations: Non-conserved TCRs across sites and patients suggested distinct clones per lesion.

Germline assignment: CDR1 LNHNV and CDR2 YYDKDF (reference sequence). The CDR3 is made up of 16 amino acids. Germline trimming cut 0 bases from V and 4 bases from J; bases unmatched to any gene: 8. With regard to this clone: No antigen is known for it.

Sequencing used immunoSEQ multiplex PCR; TCRdb keeps in-frame clones, though not all of them. The sample has some 70,000 clones, approximately 93% seen once. Confetti depigmentation, marking active vitiligo, was absent in these patients. Patients had received no treatment within the previous three months. The clonotype originates from a male donor with vitiligo. The sequencing input was blood. The rearrangement joins TRBV15 to TRBJ1-1, with 7 bases aligning to TRBD1. This chain's CDR3 is CATSREEGAGGTEAFF. DNA for the CDR3: TGTGCCACCAGCAGAGAGGAGGGGGCGGGAGGCACTGAAGCTTTCTTT.